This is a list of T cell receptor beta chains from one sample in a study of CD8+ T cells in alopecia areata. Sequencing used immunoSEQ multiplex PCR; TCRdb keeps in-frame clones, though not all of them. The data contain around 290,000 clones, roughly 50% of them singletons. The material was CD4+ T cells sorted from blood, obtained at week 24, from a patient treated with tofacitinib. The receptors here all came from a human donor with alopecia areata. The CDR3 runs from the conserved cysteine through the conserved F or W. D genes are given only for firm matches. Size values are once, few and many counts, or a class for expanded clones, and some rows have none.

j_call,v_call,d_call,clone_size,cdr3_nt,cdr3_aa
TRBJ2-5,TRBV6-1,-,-,TGTGCCAGCAGTGTGGCTACAGCCGGGCGGGGTAAAGAGACCCAGTACTTC,CASSVATAGRGKETQYF
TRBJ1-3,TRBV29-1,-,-,TGCAGCGTTGGGGCAGGCACTGGAAACACCATATATTTT,CSVGAGTGNTIYF
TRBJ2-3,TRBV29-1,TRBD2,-,TGCAGCGGCTGGCGGGGGGGGCACTCAGATACGCAGTATTTT,CSGWRGGHSDTQYF
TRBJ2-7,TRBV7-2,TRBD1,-,TGTGCCAGCAGCAAGGGACAGGGACCCCTCGAGCAGTACTTC,CASSKGQGPLEQYF
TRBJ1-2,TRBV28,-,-,TGTGCCAGCAGTTTCCACGGGAGGGACGGCTATGGCTACACCTTC,CASSFHGRDGYGYTF
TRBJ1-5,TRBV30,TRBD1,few,TGTGCCCTAGGGCAGGGGGTTCAGCCCCAGCATTTT,CALGQGVQPQHF
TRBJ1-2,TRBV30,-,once,TGTGCCTGGAGAGTAACGGACTTTGGAGGCTACACCTTC,CAWRVTDFGGYTF
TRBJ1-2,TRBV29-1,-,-,TGCAGCGTTGCACAGGCAGGAGACTATGGCTACACCTTC,CSVAQAGDYGYTF
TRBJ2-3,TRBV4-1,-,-,TGCGCCAGCAGCCATCGACTAGTGGGAGATACGCAGTATTTT,CASSHRLVGDTQYF
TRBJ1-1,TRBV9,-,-,TGTGCCAGCAGCCCGAGGAGGCAGGGGAACACTGAAGCTTTCTTT,CASSPRRQGNTEAFF
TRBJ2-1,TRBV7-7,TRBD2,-,TGTGCTAGCAGTCCCCTAGCGGGGAGAACCAATGAGCAGTTCTTC,CASSPLAGRTNEQFF
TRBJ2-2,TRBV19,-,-,TGTGCCAGTCGTCGAGGGGCCCCGAACACCGGGGAGCTGTTTTTT,CASRRGAPNTGELFF
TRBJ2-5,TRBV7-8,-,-,TGTGCCAGCAGCTTAGCAGTACATCAAGAGACCCAGTACTTC,CASSLAVHQETQYF
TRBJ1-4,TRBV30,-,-,TGTGCCTGTGGGGTAGAAAAACTGTTTTTT,CACGVEKLFF
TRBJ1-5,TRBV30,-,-,TGTGCCTGGAGTAAGGGCGGGGCGGGCAACCAGCCCCAGCATTTT,CAWSKGGAGNQPQHF
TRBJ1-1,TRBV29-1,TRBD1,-,TGCAGCGCTTTCGGACAGGGGGCAGCAACTGAAGCTTTCTTT,CSAFGQGAATEAFF
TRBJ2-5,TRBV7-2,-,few,TGTGCCAGCAGCTTCGCGGCTAGCAGCGAGACCCAGTACTTC,CASSFAASSETQYF
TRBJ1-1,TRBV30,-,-,TGTGCCTGGAATACAGGGATGAACACTGAAGCTTTCTTT,CAWNTGMNTEAFF
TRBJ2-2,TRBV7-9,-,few,TGTGCCAGCAGCTCCAACACCGGGGAGCTGTTTTTT,CASSSNTGELFF
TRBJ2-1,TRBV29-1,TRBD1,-,TGCAGCGCCGGGGACAGCTCCTACAATGAGCAGTTCTTC,CSAGDSSYNEQFF
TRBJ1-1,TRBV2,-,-,TGTGCCAGCAGTGAACAGGGCCAAAACACTGAAGCTTTCTTT,CASSEQGQNTEAFF
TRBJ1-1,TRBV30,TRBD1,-,TGTGCCTGCCTCCGGGACAGGGTAACTGAAGCTTTCTTT,CACLRDRVTEAFF
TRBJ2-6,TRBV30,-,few,TGTGCCTGGACCCAAACCTCTGGGGCCAACGTCCTGACTTTC,CAWTQTSGANVLTF
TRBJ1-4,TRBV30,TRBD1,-,TGTGCCTGGAAACAGGGGGCAGGTGAAAAACTGTTTTTT,CAWKQGAGEKLFF
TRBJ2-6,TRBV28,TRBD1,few,TGTGCCAGCAAACAGGGGGCGGCTGGGGCCAACGTCCTGACTTTC,CASKQGAAGANVLTF
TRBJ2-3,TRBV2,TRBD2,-,TGTGCCAGCGGGACTAGCGGGGGGTGGGCGCAGTATTTT,CASGTSGGWAQYF
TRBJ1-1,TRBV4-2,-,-,TGTGCCAGCAGCCAAGGGGAGGAGAACACTGAAGCTTTCTTT,CASSQGEENTEAFF
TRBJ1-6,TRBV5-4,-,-,TGTGCCAGCAGCCCAATTAATTCACCCCTCCACTTT,CASSPINSPLHF
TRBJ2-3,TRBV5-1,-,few,TGCGCCAGCAGCTTGGAGGCGACAGGAGTGCCAGATACGCAGTATTTT,CASSLEATGVPDTQYF
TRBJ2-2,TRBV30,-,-,TGTGCCTGGAGTGTGAGGGGAGGCACCGGGGAGCTGTTTTTT,CAWSVRGGTGELFF
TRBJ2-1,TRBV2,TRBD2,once,TGTGCCAGCAGTGAAGCTCGGCTAGCGGGGATGGGTCGGCGGTTCTTC,CASSEARLAGMGRRFF
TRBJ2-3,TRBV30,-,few,TGTGCCTGGAGTGTTCAGGGGATGAGGGCAGATACGCAGTATTTT,CAWSVQGMRADTQYF
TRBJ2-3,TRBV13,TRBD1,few,TGTGCCAGCAGCTTGCGGACAGGGTCGGTTTCAGATACGCAGTATTTT,CASSLRTGSVSDTQYF
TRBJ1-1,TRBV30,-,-,TGTGCCTGGATGCGGGGACCTCTGAACACTGAAGCTTTCTTT,CAWMRGPLNTEAFF
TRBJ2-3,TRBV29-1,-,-,TGCAGCGTTACTAATCTTGGAAGGGATACGCAGTATTTT,CSVTNLGRDTQYF
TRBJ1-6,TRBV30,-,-,TGTGCCTGGAGTGTACCGTTCGCCCCGAGCTATTCACCCCTCCACTTT,CAWSVPFAPSYSPLHF
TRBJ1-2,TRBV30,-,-,TGTGCCTGGAGTGGGGGCCTCTATGGCTACACCTTC,CAWSGGLYGYTF
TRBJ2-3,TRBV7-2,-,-,TGTGCCAGCAGCTTACCTGGGGGGCACACAGATACGCAGTATTTT,CASSLPGGHTDTQYF
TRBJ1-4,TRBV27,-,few,TGTGCCAGCAGCTTTCTAAATGAAAAACTGTTTTTT,CASSFLNEKLFF
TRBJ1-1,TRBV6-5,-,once,TGTGCCGGGTTTTGGACAAACCTTATGAACACTGAAGCTTTCTTT,CAGFWTNLMNTEAFF
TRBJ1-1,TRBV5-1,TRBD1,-,TGCGCCAGCAGCTTTAAGGGGGCTGCAACTGAAGCTTTCTTT,CASSFKGAATEAFF
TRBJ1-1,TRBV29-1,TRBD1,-,TGCAGCGTTGAGGGACAGATGAACACTGAAGCTTTCTTT,CSVEGQMNTEAFF
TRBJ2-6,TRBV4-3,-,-,TGCGCCAGCAGCCAAGAGGACTATAGCGTCCTGACTTTC,CASSQEDYSVLTF
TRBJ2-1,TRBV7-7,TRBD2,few,TGTGCTAGCAGCTTAGCGGGACTAGTCGGTATCGATGAGCAGTTCTTC,CASSLAGLVGIDEQFF
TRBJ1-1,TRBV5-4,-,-,TGTGCCAGCAGTTTAGTATCCCGACAGGAGGGTCTGTTCTTT,CASSLVSRQEGLFF
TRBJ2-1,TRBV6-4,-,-,TGTGCCAGGCTTACATGGGTCAGTGAGCAGTTCTTC,CARLTWVSEQFF
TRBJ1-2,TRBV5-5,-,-,TGTGCCAGCAGCTTGGAGCGAAACTATGGCTACACCTTC,CASSLERNYGYTF
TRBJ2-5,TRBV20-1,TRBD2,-,TGCAGTACGGGGGGACAAGAGACCCAGTACTTC,CSTGGQETQYF
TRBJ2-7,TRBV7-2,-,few,TGTGCCAGCAGCCAGGGGGGAGCCTCCTACGAGCAGTACTTC,CASSQGGASYEQYF
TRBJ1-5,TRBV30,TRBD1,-,TGTGCCTGGAGTGGAGGGACAGGGCGAACTCAGCCCCAGCATTTT,CAWSGGTGRTQPQHF
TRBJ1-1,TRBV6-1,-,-,TGTGCCAGCAGTGAAGGAGGGTTAAACACTGAAGCTTTCTTT,CASSEGGLNTEAFF
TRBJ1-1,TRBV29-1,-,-,TGCAGCGTTGGCACCCTGGGGGGCCAGGCTTTCTTT,CSVGTLGGQAFF
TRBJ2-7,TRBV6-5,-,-,TGTGCCAGCAGTTACGCATGGGGGCAGCCCTACGAGCAGTACTTC,CASSYAWGQPYEQYF
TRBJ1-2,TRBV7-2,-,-,TGTGCCAGCAGCCCAGGACAGCCTAGTGTAGGCTACACCTTC,CASSPGQPSVGYTF
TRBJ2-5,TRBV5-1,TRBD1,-,TGCGCCAGCAGCTTGGCGCAGACAGGGGCCCTTGGGGGGACCCAGTACTTC,CASSLAQTGALGGTQYF
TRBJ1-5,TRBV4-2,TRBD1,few,TGTGCCAGCAGCCGGGACAGGGGGGGTCAGCCCCAGCATTTT,CASSRDRGGQPQHF
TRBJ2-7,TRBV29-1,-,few,TGCAGCGTTGATGGACGGCCAGGGGGAGGCGAGCAGTACTTC,CSVDGRPGGGEQYF
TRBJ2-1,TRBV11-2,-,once,TGTGCCAGCAGCTTAGATAACTACTACAATGAGCAGTTCTTC,CASSLDNYYNEQFF
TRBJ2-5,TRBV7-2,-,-,TGTGCCAGCAGCTTTATCCAGCCTGAGACCCAGTACTTC,CASSFIQPETQYF